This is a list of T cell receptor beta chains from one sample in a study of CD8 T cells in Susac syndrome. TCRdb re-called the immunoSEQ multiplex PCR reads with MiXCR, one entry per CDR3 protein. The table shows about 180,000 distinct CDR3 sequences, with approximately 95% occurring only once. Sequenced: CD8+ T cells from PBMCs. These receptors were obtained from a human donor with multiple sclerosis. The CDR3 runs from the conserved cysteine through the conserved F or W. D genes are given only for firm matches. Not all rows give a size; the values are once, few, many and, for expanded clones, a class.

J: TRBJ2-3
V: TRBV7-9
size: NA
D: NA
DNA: TGTGCCAGCACGGGTCCAGATACGCAGTATTTT
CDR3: CASTGPDTQYF

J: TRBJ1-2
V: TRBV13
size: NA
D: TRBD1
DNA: TGTGCCAGCAGCGGCGAGTGGGACAGGGGGTCTGGCTACACCTTC
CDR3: CASSGEWDRGSGYTF

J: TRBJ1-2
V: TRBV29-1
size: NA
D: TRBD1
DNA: TGCAGCGTTGATCGACAGGGGGGTAACTATGGCTACACCTTC
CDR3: CSVDRQGGNYGYTF

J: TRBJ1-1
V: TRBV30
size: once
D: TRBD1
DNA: TGTGCCTGGAGTTGGGACAGGAACACTGAAGCTTTCTTT
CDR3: CAWSWDRNTEAFF

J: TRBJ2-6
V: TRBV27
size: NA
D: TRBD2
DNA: TGTGCCAGCAGCTCGGGAGGGTTCGGGGCCAACGTCCTGACTTTC
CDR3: CASSSGGFGANVLTF

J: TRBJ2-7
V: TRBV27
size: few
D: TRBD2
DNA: TGTGCCAGCAGCCAGGGGAGCGGGAGCTACGAGCAGTACTTC
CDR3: CASSQGSGSYEQYF

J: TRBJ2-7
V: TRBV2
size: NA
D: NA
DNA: TGTGCCAGCTTGGGACCGAGCTCCTACGAGCAGTACTTC
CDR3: CASLGPSSYEQYF

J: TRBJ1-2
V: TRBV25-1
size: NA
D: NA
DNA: TGTGCCAGCAGTGAGCGCAGGGTCGGGGGCTACACCTTC
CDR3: CASSERRVGGYTF

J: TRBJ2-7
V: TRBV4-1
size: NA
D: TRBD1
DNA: TGCGCCAGCAGCCAAGGCCGGACAGGGGGTTACGAGCAGTACTTC
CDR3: CASSQGRTGGYEQYF

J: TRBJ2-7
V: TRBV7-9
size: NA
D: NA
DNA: TGTGCCAGCAGCCCTCCGGCGGGGAGCTCCTACGAGCAGTACTTC
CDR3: CASSPPAGSSYEQYF

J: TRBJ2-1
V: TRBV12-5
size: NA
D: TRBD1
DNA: TGTGCTAGTGGTGGACAGGGAAGCTCCTACAATGAGCAGTTCTTC
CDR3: CASGGQGSSYNEQFF

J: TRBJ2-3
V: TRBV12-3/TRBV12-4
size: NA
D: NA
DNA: TGTGCCACCCTCCCCCTTGCCCCCACAGATACGCAGTATTTT
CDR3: CATLPLAPTDTQYF

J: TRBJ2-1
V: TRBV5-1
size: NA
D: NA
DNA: TGCGCCAGCAGCTTTTCCTATGAGCAGTTCTTC
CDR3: CASSFSYEQFF

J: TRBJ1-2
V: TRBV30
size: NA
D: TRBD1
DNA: TGTGCCTGGCGACCACGGACAGGGTTCCTCGCTGACTATGGCTACACCTTC
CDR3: CAWRPRTGFLADYGYTF

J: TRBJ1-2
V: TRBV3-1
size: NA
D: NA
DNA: TGTGCCAGCAGCCACCGACTCGCACAGGGCCCCAGGTGGGGCTACACCTTC
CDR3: CASSHRLAQGPRWGYTF

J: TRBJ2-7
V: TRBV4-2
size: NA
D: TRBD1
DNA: TGTGCCAGCAGCCAAGACCCGACAGGGTTCGGCGAGCAGTACTTC
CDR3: CASSQDPTGFGEQYF

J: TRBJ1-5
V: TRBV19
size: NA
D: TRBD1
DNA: TGTGCCAGTAGTATGGGACAGGGGGACAATCAGCCCCAGCATTTT
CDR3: CASSMGQGDNQPQHF

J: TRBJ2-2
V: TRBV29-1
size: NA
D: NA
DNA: TGCAGCGTCCCAGGGACACTTACCGGGGAGCTGTTTTTT
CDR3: CSVPGTLTGELFF

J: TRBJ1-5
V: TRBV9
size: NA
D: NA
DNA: TGTGCCAGCAGCGTTGACAGTAATAGCAATCAGCCCCAGCATTTT
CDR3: CASSVDSNSNQPQHF

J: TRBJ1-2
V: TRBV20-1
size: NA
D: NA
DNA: TGCAGTGCTAGATCGGGGGATAACTATGGCTACACCTTC
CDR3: CSARSGDNYGYTF

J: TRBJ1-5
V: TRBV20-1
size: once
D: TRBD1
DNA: TGCAGTGCTAGGAGACAGGGAGAAGCCAGCAATCAGCCCCAGCATTTT
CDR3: CSARRQGEASNQPQHF

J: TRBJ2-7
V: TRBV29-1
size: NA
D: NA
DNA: TGCAGCGTTGTGGGCACAGCCTACGAGCAGTACTTC
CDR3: CSVVGTAYEQYF

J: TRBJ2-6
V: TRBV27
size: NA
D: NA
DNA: TGTGCCAGCAGTTACGCCCCAGGGATAGGGGCCAACGTCCTGACTTTC
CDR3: CASSYAPGIGANVLTF

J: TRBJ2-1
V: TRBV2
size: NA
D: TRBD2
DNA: TGTGCCAGCAGTGAAGCGTTCCTCGGGACTAGCGGGAGTGGATCCTACAATGAGCAGTTCTTC
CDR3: CASSEAFLGTSGSGSYNEQFF

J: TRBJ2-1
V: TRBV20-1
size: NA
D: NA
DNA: TGCAGTGCTGCTCTCGGGTTCCGGGGTGGGAATGAGCAGTTCTTC
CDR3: CSAALGFRGGNEQFF

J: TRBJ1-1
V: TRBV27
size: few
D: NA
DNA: TGTGCCAGCAGTCGAGGTGGCACTGAAGCTTTCTTT
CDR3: CASSRGGTEAFF

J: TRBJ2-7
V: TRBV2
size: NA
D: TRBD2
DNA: TGTGCCAGTAGCGGGAGAGACGAGCAGTACTTC
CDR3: CASSGRDEQYF

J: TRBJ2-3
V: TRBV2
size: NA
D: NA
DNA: TGTGCCAGCTCTCTAGCGAACACAGATACGCAGTATTTT
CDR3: CASSLANTDTQYF

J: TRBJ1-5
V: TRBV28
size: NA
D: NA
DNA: TGTGCCAGCAGCCGAACAGGGTACTATCAGCCCCAGCATTTT
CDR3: CASSRTGYYQPQHF

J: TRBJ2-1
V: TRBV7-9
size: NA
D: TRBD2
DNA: TGTGCCAGCAGCGACCGACTAGCTTCTGACAATGAGCAGTTCTTC
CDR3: CASSDRLASDNEQFF

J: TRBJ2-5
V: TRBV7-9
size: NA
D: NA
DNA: TGTGCCAGCAGCCATCCGGGGGCAGGATGGGATGGCCAGTACTTC
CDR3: CASSHPGAGWDGQYF

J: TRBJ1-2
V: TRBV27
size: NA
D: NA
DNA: TGTGCCAGCAGTCCCCAGGGGACGGGTGGCTACACCTTC
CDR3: CASSPQGTGGYTF

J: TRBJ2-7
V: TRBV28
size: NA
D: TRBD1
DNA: TGTGCCAGCACCCAATCCCCGGGACAGCGAACTGAGCAGTACTTC
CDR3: CASTQSPGQRTEQYF

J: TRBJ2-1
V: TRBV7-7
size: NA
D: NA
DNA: TGTGCCAGCAGCCTAGTGGCGGGGAATGAGCAGTTCTTC
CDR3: CASSLVAGNEQFF

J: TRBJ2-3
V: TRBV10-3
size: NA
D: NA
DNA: TGTGCCATCAGTGGAGAACGGGACCACACAGATACGCAGTATTTT
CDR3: CAISGERDHTDTQYF

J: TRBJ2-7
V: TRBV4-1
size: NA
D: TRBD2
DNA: TGCGCCAGCAGCCAAGTCCCCGGGACTAGCTTCTACGAGCAGTACTTC
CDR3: CASSQVPGTSFYEQYF